The 11 T cell receptor beta chains given below trace back to one sample, sequenced in a study of cytomegalovirus exposure and HLA in healthy donors. This PCR relied on a set of 60 Vbeta primers and 13 Jbeta primers. The method was immunoSEQ multiplex PCR; TCRdb's version includes in-frame clones alone and lacks a portion of them. The sample lists under 200,000 clones, over 65% seen once, with 0.6% to 0.95% in the top ten. Sequenced input: PBMCs. The receptors were sampled from a female donor in good health and CMV-seronegative.

This chain connects TRBV19 to TRBJ2-5; TRBD2 matches 10 bases. CDR1 is LNHDA, CDR2 SQIVND, per germline (reference sequence). CDR3 length: 13 residues. J was trimmed by 10 bases and V by 4 bases; bases with no gene match: 6. CDR3 DNA: TGTGCCAGTAGTACACAGCGGGAGGGGCTCCAGTACTTC. This encodes CASSTQREGLQYF.

DNA of the CDR3: TGTGCCAGCAGCTCGGAAACAGGGAATAATCAGCCCCAGCATTTT. Its protein is CASSSETGNNQPQHF. The genes are TRBV7-9 and TRBJ1-5; D is possibly TRBD1 (6 bases). CDR1 and CDR2 from the germline V gene are SEHNR and FQNEAQ (reference sequence). The CDR3 spans 15 residues. V gave up 4 bases and J gave up 4 bases, with 14 bases separating them.

The chain carries TRBV7-2 and TRBJ2-7, with no clear D. V lost 5 bases and J lost 3, with 14 bases in between. CDR1 is SGHTA and CDR2 is FQGNSA in the germline V gene. The CDR3 has 14 residues. The CDR3, as DNA: TGTGCCAGCAGCCCTAACGTTGGCGGCTACGAGCAGTACTTC. Protein product: CASSPNVGGYEQYF.

This chain connects TRBV4-3 to TRBJ2-1; 10 bases map to TRBD2. The CDR3 sequence is 16 residues long. Germline V gene lookup returns CDR1 LGHNA and CDR2 YSLEER. V lost 3 bases and J lost 3; bases outside the gene matches: 5. This CDR3 is CASSHASGSFYNEQFF. As DNA, the CDR3 is TGCGCCAGCAGCCACGCTAGCGGGAGCTTCTACAATGAGCAGTTCTTC.

The chain employs TRBV4-3 and TRBJ2-3; the match to TRBD2 covers 11 bases. Losses at the gene ends were 1 base for V and 3 bases for J; bases not matched to a gene: 3. Germline lookup yields CDR1 LGHNA and CDR2 YSLEER. The CDR3 sequence is 16 residues long. CDR3 bases: TGCGCCAGCAGCCAAGGGACTAGCGGGCCTACAGATACGCAGTATTTT. It specifies CASSQGTSGPTDTQYF.

The rearrangement links TRBV6-6 to TRBJ2-4; D is possibly TRBD1 (7 bases). Between the trimmed V and J ends, which lost 8 bases and 9 bases, there was a span of 20 bases. The length of the CDR3 is 14 residues. Germline CDR1 and CDR2: MNHNY and SVGAGI (reference sequence). The CDR3 region has the DNA TGTGCCAGCCGGGGTGGAGGGGGCCGCGGCATTCAGTACTTC. It yields the protein CASRGGGGRGIQYF.

V is TRBV7-9 and J is TRBJ1-1; D might be TRBD1 (5 bases). CDR1 and CDR2 (germline): SEHNR, FQNEAQ (reference sequence). CDR3 size: 12 residues. Trimming shortened V by 4 bases and J by 10 bases, and 13 bases separated the two germline ends. CDR3 coding DNA: TGTGCCAGCAGCTCGGGGGAAAGGGGAGCTTTCTTT. Translated, it gives CASSSGERGAFF.

The sample holds one count of this clone. J is TRBJ2-7 and V is TRBV28, with D perhaps TRBD1 (5 bases). The CDR3 contains 15 residues. Trimming took 3 bases from V and 1 from J, leaving 13 bases between them. CDR1 is MDHEN, CDR2 SYDVKM, per germline. CDR3 nucleotide sequence: TGTGCCAGCAGTTTGCCAGGGAAGGGTTCCTACGAGCAGTACTTC. As protein: CASSLPGKGSYEQYF.

CDR3 sequence: CASSLDRGNSPLHF. The CDR3 nucleotides read TGTGCCAGCAGCTTGGACAGGGGAAATTCACCCCTCCACTTT. V is TRBV5-6 and J is TRBJ1-6; the match to TRBD1 covers 7 bases. Looked up from germline, CDR1 is SGHDT and CDR2 is YYEEEE. This CDR3 comprises 14 residues. Trimming at V came to 0 bases and at J to 7 bases, leaving 1 base not matched to a gene.

This chain connects TRBV20-1 to TRBJ1-1, with D hard to call. V gave up 5 bases and J gave up 5 bases, with 6 bases separating them. The germline gives CDR1 DFQATT, CDR2 SNEGSKA (reference sequence). This CDR3 region has 10 residues. The chain's CDR3 is CSALRTEAFF. CDR3 in DNA: TGCAGTGCTCTGAGGACTGAAGCTTTCTTT.

The chain couples TRBV7-8 to TRBJ1-6, with 7 bases fitting TRBD1. The germline gives CDR1 SGHVS, CDR2 FQNEAQ. The CDR3 has 15 amino acids. V trimming: 1 base; J trimming: 9 bases; junction bases outside the gene matches: 6. The CDR3 bases are TGTGCCAGCAGCTTAGGACAGGGCTGGGTTTCACCCCTCCACTTT. Protein: CASSLGQGWVSPLHF. Filled out from reference TRBV7-8 and TRBJ1-6, the complete variable domain reads GAGVSQSPRYKVAKRGQDVALRCDPISGHVSLFWYQQALGQGPEFLTYFQNEAQLDKSGLPSDRFFAERPEGSVSTLKIQRTQQEDSAVYLCASSLGQGWVSPLHFGNGTRLTVT.